The rows below give T cell receptor beta chains drawn from one sample of a study of T-cell memory formation after mild COVID-19. TCRdb analysed the 5' RACE reads with MiXCR anew, one entry per CDR3 protein. The top ten clones hold approximately 8.4% of a sample with fewer than 650,000 distinct CDR3 sequences, about a fifth of them seen once. The specimen sequenced was PBMCs or a T cell subset sorted from them (not recorded which). These TCRs come from an adult woman who had mild COVID-19 (a few samples of this study predate the infection). Cell type and time point are not known. CDR3s leave out the opening cysteine and the closing phenylalanine or tryptophan.

v_call	cdr3_length	j_call	cdr3_aa
TRBV12-3/TRBV12-4	13	TRBJ2-1	ASSPSPGLGYEQF
TRBV6-4	14	TRBJ2-6	ASQDRASSGANVLT
TRBV4-1	14	TRBJ2-7	ASSQSYRRDSYEQY
TRBV7-9	13	TRBJ1-1	ASSSGQGRDTEAF
TRBV7-2	15	TRBJ2-1	ASSHSWGTGPYNEQF
TRBV4-3	15	TRBJ2-7	ASSQEAGTSGPYEQY
TRBV19	11	TRBJ1-2	ASSITENYGYT
TRBV20-1	11	TRBJ2-7	SAVGQVSYEQY
TRBV5-1	12	TRBJ2-3	ASSWGVEGDTQY
TRBV12-3/TRBV12-4	13	TRBJ2-1	ASSEGLAPYNEQF
TRBV28	12	TRBJ2-7	ASSSRPEIHEQY
TRBV20-1	11	TRBJ2-2	SARDRGIGELF
TRBV18	14	TRBJ2-2	ASSPGTGVNTGELF
TRBV27	15	TRBJ2-3	ASSPRPDRASTRTQY
TRBV7-2	13	TRBJ2-3	ASSLGGRATDTQY